Below are 29 T cell receptor beta chains sequenced from a single sample in a study of shared clonotypes between healthy human individuals (dated by TCRdb to 2018 to 2021). Libraries were prepared through the immunoSEQ multiplex PCR assay. TCRdb mirrors the immuneACCESS table, restricted to in-frame sequences. Some clones are absent from its copies; in checked studies, under half trace to an unresolved V gene, and the reason for the others is unknown. The sample table contains approximately 2,300,000 clones; only one count was recorded for around 93% of them. About 0.36% of the sample is in the top ten clones. The sample comprised naive CD4+ T cells from PBMCs. The meaning of the sample's cell subset or site label: CD45RA+ positively selected. The receptors originated from a man in his late teens or twenties in good health. Some clones in this sample may be carry-over from other donors' samples.

This clone was recorded once. The gene calls are TRBV28 and TRBJ2-1; TRBD2 matches 11 bases. This CDR3 has 18 amino acids. CDR1 and CDR2 from the germline V gene are MDHEN and SYDVKM. V lost 3 bases and J lost 4; bases outside the gene matches: 11. This chain's CDR3 is CASSLRGLAGGYYNEQFF. DNA for the CDR3: TGTGCCAGCAGTTTGCGGGGGTTAGCGGGAGGGTATTACAATGAGCAGTTCTTC.

This chain connects TRBV30 to TRBJ1-5, with D unclear. This CDR3 region has 16 residues. Trimming removed 2 bases at V and 0 bases at J, with 14 bases between. Germline CDR1 and CDR2: GTSNPN and SVGIG (reference sequence). The CDR3 DNA reads as TGTGCCTGGAGTCACCAATACGGTCCTAGCAATCAGCCCCAGCATTTT. This translates into CAWSHQYGPSNQPQHF.

The V and J genes are TRBV6-1 and TRBJ1-1, with D uncertain. Germline V CDR1 and CDR2: MNHNS, SASEGT. V was clipped by 3 bases and J by 3 bases, with 8 bases between them. The CDR3 has 13 residues. The CDR3 DNA reads as TGTGCCAGCAGTGATTCATGGGACACTGAAGCTTTCTTT. It specifies CASSDSWDTEAFF.

The CDR3 DNA reads TGTGCCATCAGTCGACTAGCGGGAGACTCCTACGAGCAGTACTTC. It encodes CAISRLAGDSYEQYF. The chain is built from TRBV10-3 and TRBJ2-7; 12 bases map to TRBD2. CDR3 length: 15 residues. Germline-derived CDR1 and CDR2 are ENHRY and SYGVKD. The junction had 2 bases not matched to a gene; V was cut back by 5 bases and J by 0 bases.

The CDR3 is CASSHGQSSYEQYF. Here the CDR3 DNA reads TGTGCCAGCAGCCATGGGCAAAGCTCCTACGAGCAGTACTTC. This sequence joins TRBV11-1 and TRBJ2-7; D gene ambiguous. V shed 5 bases and J shed 0 bases, with 11 bases lying between them. The length of the CDR3 is 14 residues. Germline values: CDR1 SGHAT, CDR2 FQDESV (reference sequence).

The V call is TRBV11-2, the J call TRBJ2-1; 9 bases are a match to TRBD2. Looked up from germline, CDR1 is SGHAT and CDR2 is FQNNGV. After removal of 5 bases from V and 5 bases from J, the junction contained 13 bases not matched to a gene. The CDR3 is 17 residues long. This CDR3 is CASSPGGSGRWHNEQFF. CDR3 DNA sequence: TGTGCCAGCAGCCCTGGAGGTAGCGGGAGATGGCACAATGAGCAGTTCTTC.

V gene TRBV7-2 combines with J gene TRBJ2-3; D may be TRBD1 or TRBD2 (5 bases each). CDR3 size: 13 residues. CDR1 is SGHTA and CDR2 is FQGNSA in the germline V gene. The V end was cut by 1 base, the J end by 10 bases, with 12 bases between. In DNA, the CDR3 is TGTGCCAGCAGCTTAGACCGGGGCCCCCCGCAGTATTTT. Residues: CASSLDRGPPQYF.

The chain is built from TRBV10-2 and TRBJ1-2; 8 bases agree with TRBD1. The CDR3 extends over 14 amino acids. In germline, CDR1 is WSHSY, CDR2 SAAADI. The V gene end was trimmed by 7 bases and the J gene end by 2 bases; junction bases not matched to a gene: 6. CDR3 nucleotide sequence: TGCGCCAGCAAAGGACAGGGTCCGAACTATGGCTACACCTTC. Its protein is CASKGQGPNYGYTF.

The V and J genes are TRBV7-3 and TRBJ2-2; tentatively, D is TRBD1 (6 bases). Trimming took 5 bases from V and 3 from J, leaving 10 bases between them. This CDR3 contains 14 residues. The V gene's germline CDR1 is SGHTA and CDR2 FQGTGA. CDR3: CASSPGQHTGELFF. The CDR3 bases are TGTGCCAGCAGCCCAGGACAGCACACCGGGGAGCTGTTTTTT. Full variable domain (missing parts from reference TRBV7-3 and TRBJ2-2): GAGVSQTPSNKVTEKGKYVELRCDPISGHTALYWYRQSLGQGPEFLIYFQGTGAADDSGLPNDRFFAVRPEGSVSTLKIQRTERGDSAVYLCASSPGQHTGELFFGEGSRLTVL.

The chain links TRBV6-1 to TRBJ2-3, with TRBD2 as a possible D gene (6 bases). The CDR3 is 15 residues long. Germline CDR1 is MNHNS and CDR2 is SASEGT. The germline V and J ends were trimmed by 6 bases and 4 bases, with 17 bases remaining between them. The CDR3 here is CASSGAAWGADTQYF. Written as DNA, the CDR3 is TGTGCCAGCAGCGGGGCCGCTTGGGGGGCAGATACGCAGTATTTT.

The chain recombines TRBV27 with TRBJ2-3; 7 nucleotides agree with TRBD2. Germline values: CDR1 MNHEY, CDR2 SMNVEV (reference sequence). With 5 bases clipped from V and 0 bases from J, the junction kept 5 bases outside the gene matches. The CDR3 has 15 residues. The CDR3 coding sequence is TGTGCCAGCAGTCTACTAGCGCCTAGCACAGATACGCAGTATTTT. Its translation: CASSLLAPSTDTQYF.

A note on this clone: Additional DNA sequences in this sample encode the identical CDR3. V and J are TRBV5-1 and TRBJ2-2; 10 nucleotides align to TRBD2. The V and J ends lost 2 bases and 1 base, in that order; junction bases with no gene match: 2. The germline V gene has CDR1 SGHRS and CDR2 YFSETQ. CDR3 length equals 16 residues. The CDR3 region has the DNA TGCGCCAGCAGCTTCTTAGCGGGAGGGAACACCGGGGAGCTGTTTTTT. This codes for CASSFLAGGNTGELFF.

J is TRBJ1-1 and V is TRBV6-6; 7 bases are shared with TRBD1. With V trimmed by 8 bases and J by 8 bases, 11 bases remained unmatched. From germline, CDR1 is MNHNY and CDR2 SVGAGI (reference sequence). The CDR3 consists of 13 residues. The CDR3 loop is CASSDRRSLEAFF. The CDR3 DNA reads as TGTGCCAGCTCGGACAGGCGCTCTCTCGAAGCTTTCTTT.

The chain carries TRBV5-4 and TRBJ2-1, with 7 bases identical to TRBD1. CDR3 length equals 16 residues. V dropped 4 bases and J dropped 2; count of bases not matched to a gene: 9. Germline loops: CDR1 SGHNT, CDR2 YYREEE (reference sequence). The CDR3 loop is CASSTVTGPTYNEQFF. CDR3 DNA: TGTGCCAGCAGCACCGTGACAGGGCCTACCTACAATGAGCAGTTCTTC.

J is TRBJ1-1 and V is TRBV30; 7 nucleotides align to TRBD1. The CDR3 sequence is 15 residues long. The ends lost 2 bases at V and 0 bases at J; junction bases unmatched: 6. Germline CDR1 reads GTSNPN; CDR2 reads SVGIG (reference sequence). CDR3 sequence (DNA): TGTGCCTGGAGTCTTACAGGGGCATTGAACACTGAAGCTTTCTTT. Protein: CAWSLTGALNTEAFF.

The rearrangement uses TRBV29-1 and TRBJ1-3; D is undetermined. CDR1 is SQVTM and CDR2 is ANQGSEA in the germline V gene. V was pared by 0 bases and J by 4 bases, with 7 bases between. The length of the CDR3 is 13 residues. This CDR3 is CSVEDTSGNTIYF. The CDR3 DNA sequence: TGCAGCGTTGAAGACACGTCCGGAAACACCATATATTTT.

The rearrangement uses TRBV2 and TRBJ2-5; weak D call: TRBD2 (5 bases). Germline V gene lookup returns CDR1 SNHLY and CDR2 FYNNEI. The CDR3 is 14 residues long. V lost 7 bases and J lost 2, with 14 bases in between. The CDR3 region has the DNA TGTGCCAGCACCCTCGCGGGTCGGCAAGAGACCCAGTACTTC. Encoded protein: CASTLAGRQETQYF.

Only one count was recorded for this clone. The genes are TRBV4-3 and TRBJ2-2; TRBD2 agrees at 13 bases. In germline, CDR1 is LGHNA, CDR2 YSLEER. V shed 4 bases and J 5 bases; nucleotides not matched to a gene: 7. This CDR3 is 17 amino acids long. CDR3 DNA: TGCGCCAGCAGCCTTCTCGGACTAGCGGGAGCGACCGGGGAGCTGTTTTTT. This encodes CASSLLGLAGATGELFF.

The chain recombines TRBV7-9 with TRBJ1-4; 7 bases fit TRBD1. The CDR3 covers 16 residues. V gave up 6 bases and J gave up 6 bases; unmatched junction bases: 13. CDR1 and CDR2 (germline): SEHNR, FQNEAQ (reference sequence). In DNA form, the CDR3 reads TGTGCCAGCAGGCCGAACCTAGGGGGCGCGGATGAAAAACTGTTTTTT. Amino acids: CASRPNLGGADEKLFF.

The chain couples TRBV6-1 to TRBJ2-3; D gene unclear. CDR1 is MNHNS, CDR2 SASEGT, per germline. The V gene lost 6 bases and the J gene lost 0 bases, with 13 bases spanning the gap. The CDR3 extends over 15 amino acids. The CDR3 loop reads CASRKGLLSTDTQYF. Written as DNA, the CDR3 is TGTGCCAGCAGAAAAGGGCTCCTTAGCACAGATACGCAGTATTTT.

The V and J genes are TRBV5-1 and TRBJ2-2; the match to TRBD2 covers 8 bases. V dropped 4 bases and J dropped 6; count of bases not matched to a gene: 14. CDR3 length equals 17 residues. The germline gives CDR1 SGHRS, CDR2 YFSETQ. The CDR3 loop is CASSAPSGRARSGELFF. The CDR3 bases are TGCGCCAGCAGCGCCCCCTCCGGGAGGGCCCGTTCCGGGGAGCTGTTTTTT.

The chain recombines TRBV18 with TRBJ2-4, with 12 bases matching TRBD1. From germline, CDR1 is KGHSH and CDR2 LQKENI. This CDR3 is built from 16 residues. Trimming cost V 1 base and J 6 bases; bases outside gene matches: 4. The CDR3 nucleotides read TGTGCCAGCTCACCACTGGGACAGGGGGCCGCAAACATTCAGTACTTC. Amino acid sequence: CASSPLGQGAANIQYF.

The V gene is TRBV7-3, the J gene TRBJ2-1, with 8 bases aligning to TRBD2. The J segment lost 2 bases and the V segment lost 5 bases, leaving 5 bases of the junction unmatched. The CDR3 covers 15 residues. Germline CDR1 and CDR2: SGHTA and FQGTGA. Written as DNA, the CDR3 is TGTGCCAGCAGCCCCAGCGGGAGCGCCTACAATGAGCAGTTCTTC. Its protein is CASSPSGSAYNEQFF.

The V gene is TRBV5-8, the J gene TRBJ2-1; D not resolved. V was shortened by 0 bases and J by 2 bases, with 9 bases between the two germline ends. Germline values: CDR1 SGHTS, CDR2 YDEGEE. CDR3 length equals 15 residues. CDR3 in DNA: TGTGCCAGCAGCTTGGCTGAGGCAGCCTACAATGAGCAGTTCTTC. Protein sequence: CASSLAEAAYNEQFF.

Concerning this clone: Other DNA sequences in this specimen translate into the identical CDR3. The rearrangement joins TRBV7-9 to TRBJ2-3, with a possible D match to TRBD1 (6 bases). Trimming left V 5 bases short and J 3 bases short, with 9 bases between. The CDR3 length is 13 residues. Per the germline V gene, CDR1 is SEHNR and CDR2 is FQNEAQ (reference sequence). The CDR3 DNA sequence: TGTGCCAGCAGCCCTCAGGGGACAGATACGCAGTATTTT. This codes for CASSPQGTDTQYF.

This clone was seen once. The gene calls are TRBV7-2 and TRBJ2-6; 7 bases fit TRBD1. Germline V gives CDR1 SGHTA, CDR2 FQGNSA. CDR3 length: 16 residues. The junction had 7 bases not matched to a gene; V was cut back by 5 bases and J by 3 bases. The CDR3 here is CASSPTGWSGANVLTF. CDR3 nucleotides: TGTGCCAGCAGCCCGACAGGGTGGAGTGGGGCCAACGTCCTGACTTTC.

The rearrangement uses TRBV7-9 and TRBJ2-7; D gene ambiguous. This CDR3 is built from 12 residues. Trimming stripped 1 base from V and 6 bases from J, with 7 bases between. Germline loops: CDR1 SEHNR, CDR2 FQNEAQ (reference sequence). CDR3 DNA: TGTGCCAGCAGCTTAGTTCTAACCGAGCAGTACTTC. Amino acid sequence: CASSLVLTEQYF.

This clone was counted once. The chain combines TRBV7-2 with TRBJ2-3; D remains unclear. The V end lost 5 bases, the J end lost 4 bases, and 7 bases lay between the germline ends. Germline loops: CDR1 SGHTA, CDR2 FQGNSA. The CDR3 is 12 residues long. The CDR3 coding sequence is TGTGCCAGCAGCAAGAGCCCAGATACGCAGTATTTT. It translates to CASSKSPDTQYF.

This clone has a single count. The genes are TRBV2 and TRBJ2-3; TRBD2 aligns across 7 bases. The germline CDR1 and CDR2 sequences are SNHLY and FYNNEI. CDR3 length equals 14 residues. Trimming cost V 6 bases and J 2 bases; bases outside gene matches: 5. DNA of the CDR3: TGTGCCAGCAGGATAGGACTAGTCACAGATACGCAGTATTTT. As protein: CASRIGLVTDTQYF.